Here is one TCR beta chain with its context. The antigen remains undetermined. The entry originates in a study of neoadjuvant anti-PD-1 for oral cavity cancer. Across the whole study: Before surgery, most patients got three to four biweekly 3 mg/kg nivolumab doses. Non-progressing patients received a fourth nivolumab dose near day 43, then surgery on days 50-56.

TCRdb's copy holds only in-frame clones and misses some; the assay was immunoSEQ multiplex PCR. Of 65,000 to 70,000 clones in the sample, 86% were seen once. With 4 bases removed from V and 5 bases from J, the gap between germline ends came to 11 bases. Germline V gene lookup returns CDR1 MNHNS and CDR2 SASEGT. The length of the CDR3 is 13 residues. General observations from the study: After neoadjuvant nivolumab, PBMC T cell clonality was significantly higher in non-responders than responders.

Time point specified: after neoadjuvant nivolumab, at surgical resection. This chain uses TRBV6-1 with TRBJ1-2; the D gene is possibly TRBD1 (5 bases). Material: PBMCs, obtained after nivolumab (anti-PD-1) treatment. The receptor's source is a person aged 35-79 years with oral cavity squamous cell carcinoma. CDR3 region: CASSVWGKYGYTF. As DNA, the CDR3 is TGTGCCAGCAGTGTATGGGGGAAGTATGGCTACACCTTC.